The rows below give T cell receptor beta chains drawn from one sample of a study of OX40 agonist ivuxolimab in advanced cancers. Assay: immunoSEQ multiplex PCR; the TCRdb copy retains only in-frame clones and omits some. The sample lists about 66,000 clones; roughly nine tenths were seen once. Sample: CD4+ or CD8+ T cells sorted from blood, taken in a trial of the OX40 agonist ivuxolimab. Source of these receptors: an adult with an advanced solid tumor such as melanoma, head and neck, liver or kidney cancer. Both conserved end residues are part of each CDR3. Each record gives: J gene, D gene, clone size, V gene, CDR3 protein, CDR3 DNA. D genes are given only for firm matches. Where a row states a size, it is once, few, many or the class of an expanded clone; other rows omit it.

J gene: TRBJ1-3; D gene: TRBD1; clone size: -; V gene: TRBV5-1; CDR3 protein: CASSFQGAGDTIYF; CDR3 DNA: TGCGCCAGCAGCTTCCAGGGGGCTGGGGACACCATATATTTT
J gene: TRBJ1-1; D gene: -; clone size: -; V gene: TRBV4-3; CDR3 protein: CASSQDYEGTEAFF; CDR3 DNA: TGCGCCAGCAGCCAAGATTACGAGGGCACTGAAGCTTTCTTT
J gene: TRBJ1-5; D gene: -; clone size: -; V gene: TRBV12-5; CDR3 protein: CASGFTPRWASPSDGNQPQHF; CDR3 DNA: TGTGCTAGTGGTTTTACCCCCCGTTGGGCATCTCCCTCGGACGGCAATCAGCCCCAGCATTTT
J gene: TRBJ2-5; D gene: TRBD2; clone size: once; V gene: TRBV2; CDR3 protein: CASSVSGGPQETQYF; CDR3 DNA: TGTGCCAGCAGTGTGTCGGGGGGGCCCCAAGAGACCCAGTACTTC
J gene: TRBJ1-5; D gene: -; clone size: -; V gene: TRBV28; CDR3 protein: CASSLARSGQPQHF; CDR3 DNA: TGTGCCAGCAGTTTGGCTCGAAGCGGTCAGCCCCAGCATTTT
J gene: TRBJ1-4; D gene: TRBD1; clone size: -; V gene: TRBV14; CDR3 protein: CASSGQGGTNEKLFF; CDR3 DNA: TGTGCCAGCAGCGGACAGGGTGGAACTAATGAAAAACTGTTTTTT
J gene: TRBJ1-5; D gene: -; clone size: once; V gene: TRBV7-2; CDR3 protein: CASSFGGMDQPQHF; CDR3 DNA: TGTGCCAGCAGCTTCGGGGGAATGGATCAGCCCCAGCATTTT
J gene: TRBJ2-3; D gene: TRBD1; clone size: -; V gene: TRBV5-1; CDR3 protein: CASSLATGGAKTQYF; CDR3 DNA: TGCGCCAGCAGCCTGGCGACAGGGGGCGCGAAGACGCAGTATTTT
J gene: TRBJ1-1; D gene: -; clone size: -; V gene: TRBV4-3; CDR3 protein: CASSQDTGNTEAFF; CDR3 DNA: TGCGCCAGCAGCCAAGATACCGGGAACACTGAAGCTTTCTTT
J gene: TRBJ2-7; D gene: -; clone size: few; V gene: TRBV6-5; CDR3 protein: CASSYGDNSEQYF; CDR3 DNA: TGTGCCAGCAGTTATGGCGACAACTCCGAGCAGTACTTC
J gene: TRBJ1-3; D gene: -; clone size: once; V gene: TRBV5-1; CDR3 protein: CASSLARSEGNTIYF; CDR3 DNA: TGCGCCAGCAGCTTGGCGAGGTCGGAGGGAAACACCATATATTTT
J gene: TRBJ1-2; D gene: -; clone size: -; V gene: TRBV28; CDR3 protein: CASSGFYGYTF; CDR3 DNA: TGTGCCAGCAGTGGATTCTATGGCTACACCTTC
J gene: TRBJ1-4; D gene: -; clone size: -; V gene: TRBV2; CDR3 protein: CASSEEVYAGELFF; CDR3 DNA: TGTGCCAGCAGTGAAGAGGTTTATGCGGGGGAACTGTTTTTT
J gene: TRBJ1-6; D gene: TRBD1; clone size: few; V gene: TRBV2; CDR3 protein: CASSRGVLEVAPLHF; CDR3 DNA: TGTGCCAGCAGCAGGGGGGTGCTGGAGGTGGCACCCCTCCACTTT
J gene: TRBJ1-1; D gene: TRBD1; clone size: few; V gene: TRBV6-5; CDR3 protein: CASSYDRGSNTEAFF; CDR3 DNA: TGTGCCAGCAGTTACGACAGGGGGTCGAACACTGAAGCTTTCTTT
J gene: TRBJ2-1; D gene: -; clone size: -; V gene: TRBV5-6; CDR3 protein: CASSWRRNNEQFF; CDR3 DNA: TGTGCCAGCAGCTGGAGGAGAAACAATGAGCAGTTCTTC
J gene: TRBJ1-1; D gene: -; clone size: -; V gene: TRBV2; CDR3 protein: CASSDRFRGGTEAFF; CDR3 DNA: TGTGCCAGCAGTGATAGGTTTAGGGGAGGGACTGAAGCTTTCTTT
J gene: TRBJ2-5; D gene: -; clone size: -; V gene: TRBV30; CDR3 protein: CAWSVGFHGRVETQYF; CDR3 DNA: TGTGCCTGGAGTGTCGGTTTTCACGGGAGAGTAGAGACCCAGTACTTC
J gene: TRBJ2-5; D gene: -; clone size: -; V gene: TRBV28; CDR3 protein: CASSLRGRETQYF; CDR3 DNA: TGTGCCAGCAGTTTGAGAGGGCGAGAGACCCAGTACTTC
J gene: TRBJ1-6; D gene: -; clone size: -; V gene: TRBV11-2; CDR3 protein: CASSFGTRYNSPLHF; CDR3 DNA: TGTGCCAGCAGCTTCGGGACCCGATATAATTCACCCCTCCACTTT
J gene: TRBJ1-1; D gene: -; clone size: -; V gene: TRBV11-1; CDR3 protein: CASSLVPGGNTEAFF; CDR3 DNA: TGTGCCAGCAGCTTAGTCCCGGGGGGAAACACTGAAGCTTTCTTT
J gene: TRBJ2-7; D gene: -; clone size: -; V gene: TRBV5-6; CDR3 protein: CATHDRQGFTYEQYF; CDR3 DNA: TGTGCCACCCACGACCGTCAGGGGTTTACCTACGAGCAGTACTTC
J gene: TRBJ2-7; D gene: -; clone size: -; V gene: TRBV6-5; CDR3 protein: CASSSPYVEQYF; CDR3 DNA: TGTGCCAGCAGTTCTCCGTACGTCGAGCAGTACTTC
J gene: TRBJ1-3; D gene: TRBD1; clone size: -; V gene: TRBV7-9; CDR3 protein: CASSLAGQVGNTIYF; CDR3 DNA: TGTGCCAGCAGCTTAGCGGGACAGGTGGGAAACACCATATATTTT
J gene: TRBJ1-1; D gene: -; clone size: -; V gene: TRBV11-3; CDR3 protein: CASSSYGGAFF; CDR3 DNA: TGTGCCAGCAGCTCATATGGAGGGGCTTTCTTT
J gene: TRBJ1-1; D gene: -; clone size: -; V gene: TRBV6-5; CDR3 protein: CASRGGLTEAFF; CDR3 DNA: TGTGCCAGCCGGGGGGGTTTGACTGAAGCTTTCTTT
J gene: TRBJ2-7; D gene: TRBD1; clone size: -; V gene: TRBV30; CDR3 protein: CAWKTPRATGAHEQYF; CDR3 DNA: TGTGCCTGGAAAACCCCCCGGGCGACAGGGGCTCACGAGCAGTACTTC
J gene: TRBJ2-5; D gene: TRBD2; clone size: -; V gene: TRBV5-6; CDR3 protein: CASSLDVSGETQYF; CDR3 DNA: TGTGCCAGCAGCTTGGACGTTAGCGGGGAGACCCAGTACTTC
J gene: TRBJ1-5; D gene: -; clone size: -; V gene: TRBV5-4; CDR3 protein: CASSPDGKNQPQHF; CDR3 DNA: TGTGCCAGCAGCCCGGACGGAAAGAATCAGCCCCAGCATTTT
J gene: TRBJ2-1; D gene: TRBD2; clone size: -; V gene: TRBV6-5; CDR3 protein: CASSYTSGSYNEQFF; CDR3 DNA: TGTGCCAGCAGTTATACTAGCGGCTCCTACAATGAGCAGTTCTTC
J gene: TRBJ2-1; D gene: -; clone size: -; V gene: TRBV11-2; CDR3 protein: CASSLDRRGREFF; CDR3 DNA: TGTGCCAGCAGCTTAGATCGGCGGGGTCGAGAGTTCTTC
J gene: TRBJ1-5; D gene: -; clone size: -; V gene: TRBV19; CDR3 protein: CARLGGYKPQHF; CDR3 DNA: TGTGCCAGACTGGGGGGGTATAAGCCCCAGCATTTT
J gene: TRBJ2-7; D gene: TRBD1; clone size: -; V gene: TRBV6-5; CDR3 protein: CASKWTGENEQYF; CDR3 DNA: TGTGCCAGCAAATGGACAGGGGAAAACGAGCAGTACTTC
J gene: TRBJ2-1; D gene: TRBD1; clone size: -; V gene: TRBV15; CDR3 protein: CATSRGPGQGFGNEQFF; CDR3 DNA: TGTGCCACCAGCAGAGGCCCCGGACAGGGCTTCGGCAATGAGCAGTTCTTC
J gene: TRBJ1-2; D gene: TRBD1; clone size: -; V gene: TRBV27; CDR3 protein: CASSFRDRATGYTF; CDR3 DNA: TGTGCCAGCAGTTTCCGGGACAGGGCGACTGGCTACACCTTC
J gene: TRBJ1-1; D gene: -; clone size: -; V gene: TRBV5-4; CDR3 protein: CASSTSGTLNTEAFF; CDR3 DNA: TGTGCCAGCAGCACCTCCGGGACCTTAAACACTGAAGCTTTCTTT
J gene: TRBJ1-3; D gene: TRBD1; clone size: -; V gene: TRBV27; CDR3 protein: CASSGPDRGAGNTIYF; CDR3 DNA: TGTGCCAGCAGTGGACCGGACAGGGGAGCTGGAAACACCATATATTTT
J gene: TRBJ1-5; D gene: -; clone size: -; V gene: TRBV6-6; CDR3 protein: CASTQFGNQPQHF; CDR3 DNA: TGTGCCAGCACCCAATTCGGCAATCAGCCCCAGCATTTT
J gene: TRBJ1-2; D gene: TRBD1; clone size: -; V gene: TRBV5-6; CDR3 protein: CASSRGQGDYGYTF; CDR3 DNA: TGTGCCAGCAGCAGGGGACAGGGAGACTATGGCTACACCTTC
J gene: TRBJ1-2; D gene: TRBD1; clone size: -; V gene: TRBV6-5; CDR3 protein: CASSYHRQGYGYTF; CDR3 DNA: TGTGCCAGCAGTTACCATCGACAGGGTTATGGCTACACCTTC